This TCR beta chain is drawn from a study of shared clonotypes between healthy human individuals. CD8 cells classed as naive were CD45RO-negative and positively selected for CCR7, excluding terminally differentiated effector memory CD45RA+ cells. The method was immunoSEQ multiplex PCR; TCRdb's version includes in-frame clones alone and lacks a portion of them. The sample holds about 2.1 million clones; just over 90% are singletons and the top ten take under 2%. This receptor was obtained from a man aged 18-30 years in good health. Some clones in this sample may be carry-over from other donors' samples. Sample: naive CD8+ T cells from PBMCs.

The CDR3 loop reads CASSSDRLGKLFF. The CDR3 DNA follows: TGTGCCAGCAGCTCGGACAGGTTAGGAAAACTGTTTTTT. The chain uses TRBV7-9 and TRBJ1-4; 7 nucleotides agree with TRBD1. The junction had 6 bases not matched to a gene; V was cut back by 4 bases and J by 10 bases. There are 13 residues in the CDR3. Germline lookup yields CDR1 SEHNR and CDR2 FQNEAQ (reference sequence).